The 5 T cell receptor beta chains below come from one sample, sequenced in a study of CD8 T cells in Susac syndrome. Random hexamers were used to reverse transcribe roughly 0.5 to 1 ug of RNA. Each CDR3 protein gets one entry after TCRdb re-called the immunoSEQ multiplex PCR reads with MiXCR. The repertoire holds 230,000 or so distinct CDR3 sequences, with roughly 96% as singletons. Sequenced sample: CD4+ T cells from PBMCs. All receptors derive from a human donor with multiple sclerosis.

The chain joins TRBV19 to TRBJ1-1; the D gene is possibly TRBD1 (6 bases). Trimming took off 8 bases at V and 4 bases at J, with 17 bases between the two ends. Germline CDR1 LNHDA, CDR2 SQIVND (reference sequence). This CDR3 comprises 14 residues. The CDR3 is CASGGQGILTEAFF. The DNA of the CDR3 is TGTGCCAGTGGGGGGCAGGGGATTCTCACTGAAGCTTTCTTT.

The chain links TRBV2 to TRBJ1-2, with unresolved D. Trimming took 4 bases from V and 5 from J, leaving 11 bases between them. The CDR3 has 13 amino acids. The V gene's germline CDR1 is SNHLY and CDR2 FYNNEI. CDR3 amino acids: CASSVGVGYGYTF. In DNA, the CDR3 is TGTGCCAGCAGTGTTGGGGTTGGTTATGGCTACACCTTC.

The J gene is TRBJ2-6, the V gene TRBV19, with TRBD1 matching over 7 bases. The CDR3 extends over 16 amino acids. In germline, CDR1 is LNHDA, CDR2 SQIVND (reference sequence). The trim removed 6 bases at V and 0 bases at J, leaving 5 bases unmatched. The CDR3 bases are TGTGCCAGTAGGGGACAGCTGCTCTCTGGGGCCAACGTCCTGACTTTC. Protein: CASRGQLLSGANVLTF.

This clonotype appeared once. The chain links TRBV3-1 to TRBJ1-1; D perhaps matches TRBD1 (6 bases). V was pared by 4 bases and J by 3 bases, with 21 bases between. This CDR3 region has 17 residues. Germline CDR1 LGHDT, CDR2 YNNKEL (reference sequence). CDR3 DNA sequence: TGTGCCAGCAGCCGATACTTGGGGGGGCAAAGGGACACTGAAGCTTTCTTT. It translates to CASSRYLGGQRDTEAFF.

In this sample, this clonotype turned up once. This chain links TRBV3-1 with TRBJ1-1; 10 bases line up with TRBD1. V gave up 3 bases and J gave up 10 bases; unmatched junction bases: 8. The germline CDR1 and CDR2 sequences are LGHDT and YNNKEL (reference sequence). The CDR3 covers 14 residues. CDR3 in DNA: TGTGCCAGCAGCCATCCTGACAGGGGGCCTAGAGCTTTCTTT. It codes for CASSHPDRGPRAFF.